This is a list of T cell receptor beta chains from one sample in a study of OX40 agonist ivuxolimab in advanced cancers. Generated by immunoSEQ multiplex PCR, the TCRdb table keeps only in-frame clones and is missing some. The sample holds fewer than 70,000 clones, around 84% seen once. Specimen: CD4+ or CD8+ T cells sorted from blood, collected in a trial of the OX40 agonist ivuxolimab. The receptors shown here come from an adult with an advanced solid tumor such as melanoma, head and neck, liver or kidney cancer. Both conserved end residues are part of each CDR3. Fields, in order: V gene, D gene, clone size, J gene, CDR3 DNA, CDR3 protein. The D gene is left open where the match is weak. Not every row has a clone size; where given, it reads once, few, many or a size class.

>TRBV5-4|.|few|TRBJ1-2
TGTGCCAGCAGCGTGGCCCTCTATGGCTACACCTTC
CASSVALYGYTF
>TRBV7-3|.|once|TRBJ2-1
TGTGCCAGCAGCTCCCTCGGGACAATCTACAATGAGCAGTTCTTC
CASSSLGTIYNEQFF
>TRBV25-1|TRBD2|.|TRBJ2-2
TGTGCCAGCAGTGAATGGGGAGGGGCTGGCACCGGGGAGCTGTTTTTT
CASSEWGGAGTGELFF
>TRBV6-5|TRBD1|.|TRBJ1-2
TGTGCCAGCGGGGACAGGGTTGGAAAATATGGCTACACCTTC
CASGDRVGKYGYTF
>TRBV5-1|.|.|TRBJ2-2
TGCGCCAGCACCTTGGGTGCCTCACCGGTAACCGGGGAGCTGTTTTTT
CASTLGASPVTGELFF
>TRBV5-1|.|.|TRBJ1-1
TGCGCCAGCAGCACAGATACAGGAATTGAAGCTTTCTTT
CASSTDTGIEAFF
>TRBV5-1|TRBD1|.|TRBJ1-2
TGCGCCAGCAGCTTGGGATCTGGACAGGGAACCTATGGCTACACCTTC
CASSLGSGQGTYGYTF
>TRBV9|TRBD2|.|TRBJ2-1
TGTGCCAGCAGCCCATCGGGGGGGAACAATGAGCAGTTCTTC
CASSPSGGNNEQFF
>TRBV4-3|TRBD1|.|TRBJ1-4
TGCGCCAGCAGCCAAGCAGGGGGACAGGGGAATGAAAAACTGTTTTTT
CASSQAGGQGNEKLFF
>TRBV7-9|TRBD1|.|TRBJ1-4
TGTGCCAGCAGCTTAGATCAGGGGGCTAATGAAAAACTGTTTTTT
CASSLDQGANEKLFF
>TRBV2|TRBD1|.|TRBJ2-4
TGTGCCAGCAGGGTGGACAGGGCTCAAAACATTCAGTACTTC
CASRVDRAQNIQYF
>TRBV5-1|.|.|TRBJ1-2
TGCGCCAGCAGCGGAGGGGACGGGACCCTCACCTTCTATGGCTACACCTTC
CASSGGDGTLTFYGYTF
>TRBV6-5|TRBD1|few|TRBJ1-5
TGTGCCATCCGGGGACAGGGTAGCAATCAGCCCCAGCATTTT
CAIRGQGSNQPQHF
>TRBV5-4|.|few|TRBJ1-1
TGTGCCAGCAGCCCGGAGGGCAGGGGAAACACTGAAGCTTTCTTT
CASSPEGRGNTEAFF
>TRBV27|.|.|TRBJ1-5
TGTGCCAGCGGTCATCAGCCCCAGCATTTT
CASGHQPQHF
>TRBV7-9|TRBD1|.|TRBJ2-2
TGTGCCAGCAGAGAGAGTGGCAGGGGGCAGACCGGGGAGCTGTTTTTT
CASRESGRGQTGELFF
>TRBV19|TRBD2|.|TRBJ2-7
TGTGCCAGTAGATCGGTTAGGAGCGGGGACTCCTACGAGCAGTACTTC
CASRSVRSGDSYEQYF
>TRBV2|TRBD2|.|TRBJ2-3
TGTGCCAGCAGTGAAGCGCGAGTGGGGGGGACCTCCACAGATACGCAGTATTTT
CASSEARVGGTSTDTQYF
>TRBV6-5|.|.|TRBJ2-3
TGTGCCAGCTGGGGGCTAGCGAGGACAGATACGCAGTATTTT
CASWGLARTDTQYF
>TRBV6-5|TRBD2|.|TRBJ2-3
TGTGCCAGCAGCGACGGGGGGGCGGAAGATACGCAGTATTTT
CASSDGGAEDTQYF
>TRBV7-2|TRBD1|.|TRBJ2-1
TGTGCCAGCAACAAAGGACAGGGGATTGGTACCTACAATGAGCAGTTCTTC
CASNKGQGIGTYNEQFF
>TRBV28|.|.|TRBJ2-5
TGTGCCAGCAGGGAGACTTCCCCGGAGACCCAGTACTTC
CASRETSPETQYF
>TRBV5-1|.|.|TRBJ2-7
TGCGCCAGCAGCTACTCCACGGACAGAACGGGGGCCTACGAGCAGTACTTC
CASSYSTDRTGAYEQYF
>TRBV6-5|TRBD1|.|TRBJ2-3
TGTGCCAGCAGTTATTCCGGGCAGGGGGCAGATACGCAGTATTTT
CASSYSGQGADTQYF
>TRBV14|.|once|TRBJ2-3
TGTGCCAGCAGCCAAGACGGTGGGACACCCTCTAGCACAGATACGCAGTATTTT
CASSQDGGTPSSTDTQYF
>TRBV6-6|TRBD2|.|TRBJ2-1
TGTGCCAGCAGTTACTCGGCCACTAGCGGGGACAATGAGCAGTTCTTC
CASSYSATSGDNEQFF
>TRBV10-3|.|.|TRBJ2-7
TGTGCCATCAGCGCCAGCTCCTACGAGCAGTACTTC
CAISASSYEQYF
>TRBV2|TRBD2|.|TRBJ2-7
TGTGCCAGCAGCCGGGCGGCTAGCGGACCCTACGAGCAGTACTTC
CASSRAASGPYEQYF
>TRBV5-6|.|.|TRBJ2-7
TGTGCCAGCAGCTCACAGGGCCACGAGCAGTACTTC
CASSSQGHEQYF
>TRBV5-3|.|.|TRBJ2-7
TGTGCCAGCAGCCTCGGGCCGTTCGGGGACGAGCAGTACTTC
CASSLGPFGDEQYF